Presented here are 32 T cell receptor beta chains from one specimen sequenced in a study of CD4 T cells in relation to SARS-CoV-2 and coronaviruses. Their cognate antigens are unknown. The method was immunoSEQ multiplex PCR; TCRdb's version includes in-frame clones alone and lacks a portion of them. The sample lists around 32,000 clones; approximately 76% were seen once. Unexposed donor CD4+ T cells date from 2011-2018, before the COVID-19 pandemic. Isolation of CD4+ T cells took place after approximately 10 days in culture. Sequenced material: CD4+ T cells from PBMCs, cultured in vitro. The receptors originated from a human donor in good health.

The chain carries TRBV18 and TRBJ1-1; D is ambiguous. V lost 6 bases, J lost 0 bases, and 11 bases lay in between. This CDR3 spans 14 amino acids. Germline loops: CDR1 KGHSH, CDR2 LQKENI. The CDR3 sequence: CASSPREMNTEAFF. The CDR3 nucleotides read TGTGCCAGCTCGCCCCGGGAAATGAACACTGAAGCTTTCTTT.

The chain combines TRBV7-3 with TRBJ2-3; no reliable D call. The length of the CDR3 is 16 residues. The V gene's germline CDR1 is SGHTA and CDR2 FQGTGA. V gave up 3 bases and J gave up 1 base, with 14 bases separating them. The CDR3 loop is CASSFRPAKGTDTQYF. CDR3 coding DNA: TGTGCCAGCAGCTTTCGTCCGGCGAAGGGCACAGATACGCAGTATTTT.

The chain uses TRBV20-1 and TRBJ2-5, with unresolved D. The germline V gene has CDR1 DFQATT and CDR2 SNEGSKA (reference sequence). The CDR3 is 11 residues long. V was cut by 3 bases and J by 5 bases, with 7 bases left in between. The CDR3 DNA reads TGCAGTGCTAGTCTATTGGAGACCCAGTACTTC. It specifies CSASLLETQYF.

The gene calls are TRBV7-2 and TRBJ2-6; 8 nucleotides match TRBD2. The CDR3 totals 17 residues. Germline V CDR1 and CDR2: SGHTA, FQGNSA. The junction had 7 bases not matched to a gene; V was cut back by 3 bases and J by 3 bases. CDR3 sequence reads: CASSFRGGLSGANVLTF. CDR3 coding DNA: TGTGCCAGCAGCTTTCGGGGGGGTCTAAGTGGGGCCAACGTCCTGACTTTC.

This clone was seen a few times. The chain employs TRBV10-1 and TRBJ2-3; D is uncertain. Germline assignment: CDR1 WNHNN and CDR2 SYGVQD (reference sequence). With 9 bases removed from V and 0 bases from J, the gap between germline ends came to 10 bases. The CDR3 totals 13 residues. The CDR3 here is CASSLGSTDTQYF. The CDR3 bases are TGCGCCAGTTCATTGGGGAGCACAGATACGCAGTATTTT.

V and J are TRBV5-5 and TRBJ2-1, with TRBD1 matching 12 bases. V trimming: 4 bases; J trimming: 8 bases; junction bases outside the gene matches: 7. Germline assignment: CDR1 SGHKS and CDR2 YYEKEE (reference sequence). The CDR3 is made up of 15 amino acids. CDR3 sequence: CASSLWDRGRHEQFF. The CDR3 coding sequence is TGTGCCAGCAGCCTGTGGGACAGGGGGCGTCATGAGCAGTTCTTC.

The V gene is TRBV19, the J gene TRBJ1-1, with 7 bases that match TRBD1. Trimming at V came to 3 bases and at J to 0 bases, leaving 7 bases not matched to a gene. This CDR3 has 16 residues. Germline V lookup: CDR1 LNHDA, CDR2 SQIVND (reference sequence). CDR3 nucleotides: TGTGCCAGTAGTATCGGGGGAGGGACAGTGAACACTGAAGCTTTCTTT. Translation gives CASSIGGGTVNTEAFF.

This clone has only one observation. The J gene is TRBJ1-1, the V gene TRBV5-1; D gene ambiguous. V lost 0 bases and J 1 base, leaving 7 bases between the germline ends. CDR3 size: 14 residues. Germline V gives CDR1 SGHRS, CDR2 YFSETQ. CDR3 sequence (DNA): TGCGCCAGCAGCTTGGGCGGGCAGAACACTGAAGCTTTCTTT. Translating gives CASSLGGQNTEAFF.

The rearrangement joins TRBV6-1 to TRBJ2-3; D remains ambiguous. Germline CDR1 reads MNHNS; CDR2 reads SASEGT. The CDR3 is made up of 12 amino acids. V lost 3 bases and J lost 2, with 3 bases in between. The CDR3 bases are TGTGCCAGCAGTGATTACACAGATACGCAGTATTTT. This codes for CASSDYTDTQYF.

The chain's CDR3 is CASSLRQGSSYNEQFF. CDR3 DNA: TGTGCCAGCAGTTTAAGACAGGGCAGCTCCTACAATGAGCAGTTCTTC. This chain uses TRBV27 with TRBJ2-1; 7 bases are a match to TRBD1. This CDR3 is 16 amino acids long. Trimming at V came to 2 bases and at J to 0 bases, leaving 4 bases not matched to a gene. Germline CDR1 and CDR2: MNHEY and SMNVEV (reference sequence).

The J gene is TRBJ2-7, the V gene TRBV5-1, with D maybe TRBD2 (6 bases). This CDR3 has 13 amino acids. V was trimmed by 4 bases and J by 3 bases, leaving 11 bases between them. The germline CDR1 and CDR2 sequences are SGHRS and YFSETQ. CDR3 sequence (DNA): TGCGCCAGCAGCCCAGGAGGGTTCTACGAGCAGTACTTC. It is translated as CASSPGGFYEQYF.

The chain is built from TRBV7-6 and TRBJ2-3; D is ambiguous. This CDR3 is built from 13 residues. Germline V gene data show CDR1 as SGHVS and CDR2 as FNYEAQ. V shed 2 bases and J shed 2 bases, with 5 bases lying between them. The CDR3 loop is CASSLQYTDTQYF. The CDR3 DNA sequence: TGTGCCAGCAGCTTACAGTACACAGATACGCAGTATTTT.

V is TRBV7-2 and J is TRBJ2-3; weak D call: TRBD1 (6 bases). Trimming took 1 base from V and 5 from J, leaving 13 bases between them. The germline gives CDR1 SGHTA, CDR2 FQGNSA. The CDR3 consists of 15 residues. The CDR3 nucleotides read TGTGCCAGCAGCTTAGGGGACACCCCGGGAGATACGCAGTATTTT. Protein: CASSLGDTPGDTQYF. The whole variable domain, filled in from reference TRBV7-2 and TRBJ2-3, reads GAGVSQSPSNKVTEKGKDVELRCDPISGHTALYWYRQSLGQGLEFLIYFQGNSAPDKSGLPSDRFSAERTGGSVSTLTIQRTQQEDSAVYLCASSLGDTPGDTQYFGPGTRLTVL.

V gene TRBV5-1 combines with J gene TRBJ2-7, with a tentative D call TRBD1 (6 bases). There are 12 residues in the CDR3. The germline gives CDR1 SGHRS, CDR2 YFSETQ. Trimming cost V 7 bases and J 6 bases, with 14 bases left between them. In DNA form, the CDR3 reads TGCGCCAGCGGGGGCCTCCTCGGCGAGCAGTACTTC. Protein product: CASGGLLGEQYF.

V and J are TRBV3-1 (or the pseudogene TRBV3-2) and TRBJ2-7; D gene ambiguous. This CDR3 comprises 15 residues. V dropped 0 bases and J dropped 2 bases, with 11 bases sitting between them. Germline CDR1 and CDR2: LGHDT and YNNKEL (reference sequence). The CDR3 reads CASSQDTQITYEQYF. CDR3 bases: TGTGCCAGCAGCCAAGATACACAGATTACCTACGAGCAGTACTTC.

The chain couples TRBV6-5 to TRBJ2-7, with 7 bases matching TRBD2. Germline V gene sequence: CDR1 MNHEY, CDR2 SVGAGI. There are 13 residues in the CDR3. V gave up 6 bases and J gave up 2 bases; unmatched junction bases: 4. The CDR3 loop reads CASRVGTTYEQYF. The CDR3, as DNA: TGTGCCAGCAGGGTAGGGACTACCTACGAGCAGTACTTC.

The chain uses TRBV7-2 and TRBJ2-1; 9 nucleotides line up with TRBD2. Looked up from germline, CDR1 is SGHTA and CDR2 is FQGNSA. This CDR3 is 14 amino acids long. J gave up 8 bases and V 3 bases, and 5 bases lay outside the gene matches. The CDR3 region is CASSFNSGRDEQFF. For the CDR3, the DNA is TGTGCCAGCAGCTTTAATAGCGGGAGAGATGAGCAGTTCTTC.

The chain is built from TRBV30 and TRBJ1-3; no firm D call. The V gene's germline CDR1 is GTSNPN and CDR2 SVGIG (reference sequence). Trimming took 5 bases from V and 0 from J, leaving 11 bases between them. This CDR3 comprises 14 residues. The CDR3 nucleotides are TGTGCCTGGTTAAGAATAGCCTCTGGAAACACCATATATTTT. As protein: CAWLRIASGNTIYF.

The chain combines TRBV9 with TRBJ1-6; D perhaps matches TRBD1 (6 bases). Trimming pared 3 bases from V and 3 bases from J, leaving 10 bases between. Germline V gene data show CDR1 as SGDLS and CDR2 as YYNGEE. The CDR3 consists of 15 residues. The CDR3 region is CASSGKGGYNSPLHF. The CDR3 DNA sequence: TGTGCCAGCAGCGGGAAGGGGGGCTATAATTCACCCCTCCACTTT.

V is TRBV2 and J is TRBJ2-3; D assignment may be TRBD1 or TRBD2 (5 bases each). V lost 3 bases, J lost 0 bases, and 13 bases lay in between. The CDR3 spans 16 residues. Per the germline V gene, CDR1 is SNHLY and CDR2 is FYNNEI. The CDR3 spells CASSEGDLLSTDTQYF. CDR3 DNA: TGTGCCAGCAGTGAGGGGGATTTACTCAGCACAGATACGCAGTATTTT.

The chain is built from TRBV3-1 (or the pseudogene TRBV3-2) and TRBJ2-5, with 11 bases fitting TRBD2. Unmatched junction bases numbered 16, after V lost 7 bases and J lost 12 bases. The CDR3 extends over 15 amino acids. Germline CDR1 reads LGHDT; CDR2 reads YNNKEL (reference sequence). Here the CDR3 reads CASTLNGASGGPEYF. CDR3 bases: TGTGCCAGCACTTTAAATGGGGCTAGCGGGGGGCCGGAGTACTTC.

The chain carries TRBV6-5 and TRBJ1-1; 9 bases are shared with TRBD1. Trimming cost V 6 bases and J 4 bases; bases outside gene matches: 6. Germline values: CDR1 MNHEY, CDR2 SVGAGI. The length of the CDR3 is 14 residues. The CDR3 bases are TGTGCCAGCAGATACGACAGGGGGGGCACTGAAGCTTTCTTT. Protein sequence: CASRYDRGGTEAFF.

This chain links TRBV27 with TRBJ1-6; D gene uncertain. V was shortened by 8 bases and J by 9 bases, with 17 bases between the two germline ends. This CDR3 is built from 14 residues. CDR1 MNHEY and CDR2 SMNVEV come from the germline V gene (reference sequence). CDR3 region: CASGADEATSPLHF. The CDR3 nucleotides read TGTGCCAGCGGAGCTGATGAAGCGACTTCACCCCTCCACTTT.

This rearrangement joins TRBV5-1 to TRBJ2-1, with no clear D. V dropped 5 bases and J dropped 0 bases, with 12 bases sitting between them. Germline CDR1 is SGHRS and CDR2 is YFSETQ. The CDR3 runs 15 residues. CDR3 region: CASRESLFSYNEQFF. CDR3 in DNA: TGCGCCAGCAGAGAAAGTCTTTTCTCCTACAATGAGCAGTTCTTC.

The chain recombines TRBV19 with TRBJ1-1; no firm D call. Germline CDR1 LNHDA, CDR2 SQIVND (reference sequence). CDR3 length equals 14 residues. The V and J ends lost 5 bases and 0 bases respectively, with 10 bases between them. CDR3 sequence (DNA): TGTGCCAGTAGTGCACAGATTTTGAACACTGAAGCTTTCTTT. Protein sequence: CASSAQILNTEAFF. The full variable domain, rest sourced from reference TRBV19 and TRBJ1-1, is DGGITQSPKYLFRKEGQNVTLSCEQNLNHDAMYWYRQDPGQGLRLIYYSQIVNDFQKGDIAEGYSVSREKKESFPLTVTSAQKNPTAFYLCASSAQILNTEAFFGQGTRLTVV.

This clone was detected only once. The chain has TRBV4-1 and TRBJ1-4, with D perhaps TRBD1 (5 bases). V lost 0 bases and J lost 6, with 14 bases in between. The CDR3 covers 16 residues. Germline CDR1 is MGHRA and CDR2 is YSYEKL. CDR3 nucleotide sequence: TGCGCCAGCAGCCAAGATGGAAGGGGCTCGGATGAAAAACTGTTTTTT. Encoded protein: CASSQDGRGSDEKLFF.

This clone was seen a handful of times. V gene TRBV7-9 combines with J gene TRBJ1-3; the D gene is possibly TRBD1 (6 bases). The germline gives CDR1 SEHNR, CDR2 FQNEAQ (reference sequence). Trimming cost V 5 bases and J 0 bases, with 11 bases left between them. The length of the CDR3 is 15 residues. The CDR3 bases are TGTGCCAGCAGCCCTCAGGGGATCTCTGGAAACACCATATATTTT. Translated: CASSPQGISGNTIYF.

The chain uses TRBV6-2 or TRBV6-3 and TRBJ1-5, with D hard to call. Trimming took off 6 bases at V and 3 bases at J, with 12 bases between the two ends. Germline CDR1 is MNHEY and CDR2 is SVGEGT. This CDR3 is built from 14 residues. The CDR3 DNA reads as TGTGCCAGCAGCGAGGGTCAGTACAATCAGCCCCAGCATTTT. Protein: CASSEGQYNQPQHF.

This clone was recorded a few times. The chain is built from TRBV10-3 and TRBJ2-7, with D perhaps given as TRBD1 or TRBD2 (5 bases each). CDR3 length: 14 amino acids. The germline gives CDR1 ENHRY, CDR2 SYGVKD. The V end was cut by 10 bases, the J end by 0 bases, with 16 bases between. CDR3 loop: CATRGSGTSYEQYF. In nucleotides, the CDR3 is TGTGCCACCCGGGGCTCGGGAACCTCCTACGAGCAGTACTTC.

CDR3 DNA sequence: TGCGCCAGCAGCTTTGGGATAATCTCTGGAAACACCATATATTTT. Its translation: CASSFGIISGNTIYF. The chain recombines TRBV5-1 with TRBJ1-3, with D unresolved. Germline V gives CDR1 SGHRS, CDR2 YFSETQ. V gave up 2 bases and J gave up 0 bases, with 9 bases separating them. This CDR3 has 15 residues.

This chain joins TRBV14 and TRBJ2-1, with no clear D. Germline V gene data show CDR1 as SGHDN and CDR2 as FVKESK. The CDR3 runs to 13 residues. Trimming removed 2 bases at V and 3 bases at J, with 5 bases between. The CDR3 nucleotides are TGTGCCAGCAGCCAAAATGGCTACAATGAGCAGTTCTTC. This gives the protein CASSQNGYNEQFF.

In its sample, this clone was seen once. The chain uses TRBV14 and TRBJ2-5; D is unclear. The CDR3 sequence is 12 residues long. Trimming stripped 3 bases from V and 2 bases from J, with 4 bases between. CDR1 and CDR2 from the germline V gene are SGHDN and FVKESK. CDR3 amino acids: CASSQRQETQYF. For the CDR3, the DNA is TGTGCCAGCAGCCAGAGGCAAGAGACCCAGTACTTC.